This is a list of T cell receptor beta chains from one sample in a study of control samples from healthy donors and cancer patients. Sequenced by immunoSEQ multiplex PCR; TCRdb stores in-frame clones only, minus some. The sample records 40,000 or so clones, approximately 82% being singletons. The sample was PBMCs. The receptors come from a woman aged 60-70 years with lung cancer. The CDR3 runs from the conserved cysteine through the conserved F or W. The D gene is left open where the match is weak. Some rows mark clone size as missing; the rest say once, few, many or name a class of expanded clone.

clone size: NA
V gene: TRBV2
D gene: TRBD2
J gene: TRBJ2-5
CDR3 protein: CASSGGGQETQYF
CDR3 DNA: TGTGCCTCCAGCGGCGGGGGGCAAGAGACCCAGTACTTC

clone size: NA
V gene: TRBV10-2
D gene: NA
J gene: TRBJ2-5
CDR3 protein: CASSEKGDLTTWTQYF
CDR3 DNA: TGCGCCAGCAGTGAGAAGGGGGACCTAACTACGTGGACCCAGTACTTC

clone size: NA
V gene: TRBV13
D gene: NA
J gene: TRBJ1-2
CDR3 protein: CASSSTSGYGYTF
CDR3 DNA: TGTGCCAGCAGCTCCACTTCCGGCTATGGCTACACCTTC

clone size: NA
V gene: TRBV6-5
D gene: TRBD1
J gene: TRBJ1-3
CDR3 protein: CATTSGTAGNTIYF
CDR3 DNA: TGTGCCACCACCTCCGGGACAGCTGGAAACACCATATATTTT

clone size: once
V gene: TRBV11-3
D gene: TRBD1
J gene: TRBJ2-7
CDR3 protein: CASSPRQGATDEQYF
CDR3 DNA: TGTGCCAGCAGCCCCAGACAGGGGGCAACGGACGAGCAGTACTTC

clone size: NA
V gene: TRBV25-1
D gene: TRBD1
J gene: TRBJ1-1
CDR3 protein: CASSEYSGGAWAEAFF
CDR3 DNA: TGTGCCAGCAGTGAATACTCAGGGGGCGCGTGGGCCGAAGCTTTCTTT

clone size: NA
V gene: TRBV7-2
D gene: TRBD1
J gene: TRBJ1-4
CDR3 protein: CASSPHLRDRNEKLFF
CDR3 DNA: TGTGCCAGCAGCCCCCACCTCCGGGACAGGAATGAAAAACTGTTTTTT

clone size: NA
V gene: TRBV15
D gene: NA
J gene: TRBJ2-5
CDR3 protein: CATSRQFSGETQYF
CDR3 DNA: TGTGCCACCAGCAGACAATTCTCCGGGGAGACCCAGTACTTC

clone size: NA
V gene: TRBV10-1
D gene: TRBD1
J gene: TRBJ1-3
CDR3 protein: CASSVDRAGNTIYF
CDR3 DNA: TGCGCCAGCAGTGTTGACAGGGCTGGAAACACCATATATTTT

clone size: NA
V gene: TRBV5-6
D gene: NA
J gene: TRBJ1-2
CDR3 protein: CASSQGGRNYGYTF
CDR3 DNA: TGTGCCAGCAGCCAAGGGGGTAGGAACTATGGCTACACCTTC

clone size: NA
V gene: TRBV29-1
D gene: NA
J gene: TRBJ2-2
CDR3 protein: CSVLFAPQGAGELFF
CDR3 DNA: TGCAGCGTCTTATTTGCCCCCCAAGGGGCCGGGGAGCTGTTTTTT

clone size: NA
V gene: TRBV19
D gene: NA
J gene: TRBJ1-6
CDR3 protein: CASVGVIGSPLHF
CDR3 DNA: TGTGCCAGCGTTGGGGTTATCGGTTCACCCCTCCACTTT

clone size: NA
V gene: TRBV11-2
D gene: NA
J gene: TRBJ1-3
CDR3 protein: CASSGQGLSGNTIYF
CDR3 DNA: TGTGCCAGCAGCGGTCAGGGGCTCTCTGGAAACACCATATATTTT

clone size: NA
V gene: TRBV19
D gene: NA
J gene: TRBJ1-5
CDR3 protein: CASSISRTSTFNQPQHF
CDR3 DNA: TGTGCCAGTAGTATTTCCCGGACCTCGACTTTCAATCAGCCCCAGCATTTT

clone size: NA
V gene: TRBV9
D gene: TRBD2
J gene: TRBJ2-7
CDR3 protein: CASSVEEGNGGTYEQYF
CDR3 DNA: TGTGCCAGCAGCGTAGAGGAGGGCAACGGGGGGACCTACGAGCAGTACTTC

clone size: NA
V gene: TRBV9
D gene: NA
J gene: TRBJ1-4
CDR3 protein: CASSPGRIEKLFF
CDR3 DNA: TGTGCCAGCAGCCCCGGGAGGATCGAAAAACTGTTTTTT

clone size: NA
V gene: TRBV5-1
D gene: NA
J gene: TRBJ1-1
CDR3 protein: CASKITLVNTEAFF
CDR3 DNA: TGCGCCAGCAAAATAACGCTGGTGAACACTGAAGCTTTCTTT

clone size: few
V gene: TRBV10-3
D gene: NA
J gene: TRBJ1-1
CDR3 protein: CAISAPGTTEAFF
CDR3 DNA: TGTGCCATCTCGGCTCCAGGTACCACTGAAGCTTTCTTT

clone size: NA
V gene: TRBV19
D gene: TRBD2
J gene: TRBJ2-1
CDR3 protein: CASSIAGGSYNEQFF
CDR3 DNA: TGTGCCAGTAGTATTGCGGGGGGCTCCTACAATGAGCAGTTCTTC

clone size: few
V gene: TRBV7-2
D gene: NA
J gene: TRBJ2-7
CDR3 protein: CASSLASSREQYF
CDR3 DNA: TGTGCCAGCAGCTTAGCCTCTAGCCGCGAGCAGTACTTC

clone size: NA
V gene: TRBV19
D gene: NA
J gene: TRBJ1-6
CDR3 protein: CASRTSTGTRGINSPLHF
CDR3 DNA: TGTGCCAGTAGAACCTCGACCGGGACCCGGGGGATTAATTCACCCCTCCACTTT

clone size: NA
V gene: TRBV15
D gene: NA
J gene: TRBJ1-6
CDR3 protein: CATTPTGNSPLHF
CDR3 DNA: TGTGCCACCACCCCAACAGGGAATTCACCCCTCCACTTT

clone size: NA
V gene: TRBV6-5
D gene: NA
J gene: TRBJ2-7
CDR3 protein: CASSYGPRSYEQYF
CDR3 DNA: TGTGCCAGCAGTTATGGCCCTCGATCCTACGAGCAGTACTTC

clone size: NA
V gene: TRBV12-5
D gene: NA
J gene: TRBJ2-1
CDR3 protein: CASAHPRGRSYNEQFF
CDR3 DNA: TGTGCTAGTGCCCACCCCCGAGGGCGCTCCTACAATGAGCAGTTCTTC

clone size: NA
V gene: TRBV12-3/TRBV12-4
D gene: NA
J gene: TRBJ2-7
CDR3 protein: CASSSQGYEQYF
CDR3 DNA: TGTGCCAGCAGTTCTCAGGGGTACGAGCAGTACTTC

clone size: NA
V gene: TRBV11-2
D gene: TRBD1
J gene: TRBJ2-7
CDR3 protein: CASSRQGLEQYF
CDR3 DNA: TGTGCCAGCAGCCGACAGGGCTTGGAGCAGTACTTC

clone size: NA
V gene: TRBV15
D gene: TRBD1
J gene: TRBJ1-1
CDR3 protein: CATSSTGVGTEAFF
CDR3 DNA: TGTGCCACCTCTTCGACAGGGGTCGGCACTGAAGCTTTCTTT

clone size: NA
V gene: TRBV7-6
D gene: TRBD1
J gene: TRBJ1-2
CDR3 protein: CASRAGQGDGYTF
CDR3 DNA: TGTGCCAGCAGGGCGGGACAGGGAGATGGCTACACCTTC

clone size: NA
V gene: TRBV13
D gene: NA
J gene: TRBJ2-3
CDR3 protein: CASSHGTDTQYF
CDR3 DNA: TGTGCCAGCAGCCACGGCACAGATACGCAGTATTTT

clone size: once
V gene: TRBV9
D gene: NA
J gene: TRBJ1-2
CDR3 protein: CASSVVHSLQGYTF
CDR3 DNA: TGTGCCAGCAGCGTAGTCCATTCCCTGCAAGGCTACACCTTC

clone size: NA
V gene: TRBV19
D gene: TRBD2
J gene: TRBJ2-7
CDR3 protein: CASSWGLYYEQYF
CDR3 DNA: TGTGCCAGTAGTTGGGGACTATACTACGAGCAGTACTTC

clone size: NA
V gene: TRBV4-3
D gene: TRBD2
J gene: TRBJ2-1
CDR3 protein: CASSQEPSGRVNEQFF
CDR3 DNA: TGCGCCAGCAGCCAAGAGCCTAGCGGGAGAGTTAATGAGCAGTTCTTC

clone size: once
V gene: TRBV3-1/TRBV3-2
D gene: NA
J gene: TRBJ2-7
CDR3 protein: CASSDGGTAYEQYF
CDR3 DNA: TGTGCCAGCAGCGACGGAGGAACGGCCTACGAGCAGTACTTC

clone size: NA
V gene: TRBV5-4
D gene: TRBD1
J gene: TRBJ2-6
CDR3 protein: CASSSHRGTGANVLTF
CDR3 DNA: TGTGCCAGCAGCTCACACAGGGGGACAGGGGCCAACGTCCTGACTTTC

clone size: NA
V gene: TRBV29-1
D gene: TRBD1
J gene: TRBJ2-4
CDR3 protein: CSARDDRAQNIQYF
CDR3 DNA: TGCAGCGCTCGTGACGACAGGGCCCAAAACATTCAGTACTTC

clone size: NA
V gene: TRBV5-1
D gene: NA
J gene: TRBJ1-1
CDR3 protein: CASSSEGRGVAEAFF
CDR3 DNA: TGCGCCAGCAGCAGTGAGGGGCGCGGGGTGGCTGAAGCTTTCTTT

clone size: NA
V gene: TRBV12-5
D gene: NA
J gene: TRBJ2-7
CDR3 protein: CASGLDNNEQYF
CDR3 DNA: TGTGCTAGTGGTTTGGACAATAACGAGCAGTACTTC

clone size: NA
V gene: TRBV6-5
D gene: NA
J gene: TRBJ1-4
CDR3 protein: CASSYSQGQNEKLFF
CDR3 DNA: TGTGCCAGCAGTTACTCACAGGGCCAGAATGAAAAACTGTTTTTT

clone size: NA
V gene: TRBV7-3
D gene: NA
J gene: TRBJ2-7
CDR3 protein: CASSLSSTAGAEEQYF
CDR3 DNA: TGTGCCAGCAGCTTATCGTCCACCGCAGGGGCAGAGGAGCAGTACTTC

clone size: NA
V gene: TRBV27
D gene: TRBD1
J gene: TRBJ1-5
CDR3 protein: CASSSWTGGRNQPQHF
CDR3 DNA: TGTGCCAGCAGTTCTTGGACAGGGGGCCGCAATCAGCCCCAGCATTTT

clone size: few
V gene: TRBV7-3
D gene: TRBD2
J gene: TRBJ2-2
CDR3 protein: CASSPSGGDSTGELFF
CDR3 DNA: TGTGCCAGCAGCCCTAGCGGGGGGGATAGCACCGGGGAGCTGTTTTTT

clone size: NA
V gene: TRBV10-3
D gene: TRBD2
J gene: TRBJ2-2
CDR3 protein: CASQRESTGELFF
CDR3 DNA: TGTGCCTCTCAGCGGGAGAGCACCGGGGAGCTGTTTTTT

clone size: NA
V gene: TRBV5-6
D gene: NA
J gene: TRBJ2-2
CDR3 protein: CASSFGSRNTGELFF
CDR3 DNA: TGTGCCAGCAGCTTTGGTAGCCGAAACACCGGGGAGCTGTTTTTT

clone size: once
V gene: TRBV19
D gene: TRBD2
J gene: TRBJ2-1
CDR3 protein: CASTLVSSGVEQFF
CDR3 DNA: TGTGCCAGTACCTTAGTGAGTAGCGGGGTTGAGCAGTTCTTC

clone size: NA
V gene: TRBV7-3
D gene: NA
J gene: TRBJ2-1
CDR3 protein: CASSSPGGPRREQFF
CDR3 DNA: TGTGCCAGCAGCTCTCCGGGTGGGCCCCGCAGGGAGCAGTTCTTC

clone size: NA
V gene: TRBV4-1
D gene: NA
J gene: TRBJ2-2
CDR3 protein: CASSQEGPTLRELFF
CDR3 DNA: TGCGCCAGCAGCCAAGAAGGGCCGACCCTCCGGGAGCTGTTTTTT

clone size: NA
V gene: TRBV6-5
D gene: NA
J gene: TRBJ1-6
CDR3 protein: CASVTWQGLSPLHF
CDR3 DNA: TGTGCCAGCGTCACTTGGCAGGGCTTGTCACCCCTCCACTTT

clone size: NA
V gene: TRBV7-2
D gene: NA
J gene: TRBJ1-3
CDR3 protein: CASSLFWVGSGSGNTIYF
CDR3 DNA: TGTGCCAGCAGCTTATTTTGGGTCGGCAGCGGATCTGGAAACACCATATATTTT